This section outlines one TCR beta chain sequence together with its context. The CDR3 is 16 amino acids. J was trimmed by 1 base and V by 3 bases; bases with no gene match: 4. Germline CDR1 reads MNHEY; CDR2 reads SMNVEV (reference sequence). This sample was included in a study of blood T cell repertoires in COVID-19. Study-level information: Sites across the United States, Italy and Spain contributed samples from acute and convalescent COVID-19. Sample material is recorded as cDNA or gDNA derived from T cells, B-cell-depleted T cells, or PBMCs.

The Seattle patients, enrolled during active infection, were followed longitudinally. As originally analysed: Cell counts per sample came from amplifying reference gene primers. Generated by immunoSEQ multiplex PCR, the TCRdb table keeps only in-frame clones and is missing some. That table gives V, J and clone size, and the DNA gave D and trimming. The table includes about 230,000 clones, over 80% detected once. Material for sequencing was peripheral blood. The chain couples TRBV27 to TRBJ2-2; 8 positions match TRBD1. This sequence originates from a man aged 25 to 40 with COVID-19, enrolled during active disease. This CDR3 is CASSFPGTGNTGELFF. The CDR3 DNA reads as TGTGCCAGCAGTTTCCCCGGGACAGGGAACACCGGGGAGCTGTTTTTT.